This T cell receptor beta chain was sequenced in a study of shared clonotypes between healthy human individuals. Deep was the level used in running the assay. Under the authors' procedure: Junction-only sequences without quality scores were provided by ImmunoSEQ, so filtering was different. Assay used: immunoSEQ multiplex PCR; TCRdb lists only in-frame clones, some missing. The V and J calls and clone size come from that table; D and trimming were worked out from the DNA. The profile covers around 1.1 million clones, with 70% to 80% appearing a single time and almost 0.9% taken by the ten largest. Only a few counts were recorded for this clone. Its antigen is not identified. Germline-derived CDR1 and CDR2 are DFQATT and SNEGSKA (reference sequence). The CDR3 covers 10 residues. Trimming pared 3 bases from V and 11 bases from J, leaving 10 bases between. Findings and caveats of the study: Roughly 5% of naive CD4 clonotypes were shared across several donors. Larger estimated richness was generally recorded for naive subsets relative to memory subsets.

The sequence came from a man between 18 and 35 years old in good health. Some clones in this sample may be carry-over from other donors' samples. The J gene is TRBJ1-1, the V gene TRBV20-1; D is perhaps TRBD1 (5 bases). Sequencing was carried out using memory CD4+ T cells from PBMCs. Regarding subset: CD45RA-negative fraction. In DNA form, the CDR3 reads TGCAGTGCTAGGACGGGGGGTGCTTTCTTT. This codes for CSARTGGAFF.